The rows below give T cell receptor beta chains drawn from one sample of a study of T cells in tumors after PD-1 blockade. Profiling relied on immunoSEQ multiplex PCR, and the TCRdb table lists in-frame clones only, not all of them. The repertoire includes roughly 60,000 clones, around 80% of them detected once, and 13% sits in the top ten. Source: PBMCs, taken before anti-PD-1 treatment. Receptor source: a human donor with basal cell carcinoma. The CDR3 runs from the conserved cysteine through the conserved F or W. D genes are given only for firm matches. Not every row has a clone size; where given, it reads once, few, many or a size class.

NA	TRBV5-4	NA	TRBJ2-2	CASRGEFGGTGELFF	TGTGCCAGCAGAGGAGAGTTTGGGGGGACCGGGGAGCTGTTTTTT
TRBD1	TRBV5-1	NA	TRBJ2-4	CASSLSAGQGAKNIQYF	TGCGCCAGCAGCTTGAGTGCAGGACAGGGAGCCAAAAACATTCAGTACTTC
NA	TRBV3-1/TRBV3-2	NA	TRBJ1-2	CASSLKDYGYTF	TGTGCCAGCAGCCTAAAGGACTATGGCTACACCTTC
NA	TRBV7-9	NA	TRBJ2-1	CASSLEPHNEQFF	TGTGCCAGCAGCTTAGAACCTCACAATGAGCAGTTCTTC
TRBD1	TRBV2	NA	TRBJ1-1	CANIRPGQGTEAFF	TGTGCCAACATACGACCGGGACAGGGAACTGAAGCTTTCTTT
NA	TRBV5-6	NA	TRBJ1-4	CASSLGTFGEKLFF	TGTGCCAGCAGCTTGGGCACTTTTGGCGAAAAACTGTTTTTT
TRBD1	TRBV6-1	NA	TRBJ2-7	CASSAGQGAVGYEQYF	TGTGCCAGCAGTGCAGGGCAGGGGGCAGTTGGCTACGAGCAGTACTTC
NA	TRBV6-1	few	TRBJ1-3	CASSEPLGNTIYF	TGTGCCAGCAGTGAACCCTTGGGAAACACCATATATTTT
NA	TRBV18	NA	TRBJ2-5	CASSKGPTETQYF	TGTGCCAGCTCAAAGGGTCCGACCGAGACCCAGTACTTC
NA	TRBV15	many	TRBJ1-1	CATSSPQFEAFF	TGTGCCACCAGCAGCCCGCAGTTTGAAGCTTTCTTT
TRBD2	TRBV7-3	NA	TRBJ2-3	CASSFLGGATDTQYF	TGTGCCAGCAGCTTTCTCGGGGGGGCAACAGATACGCAGTATTTT
NA	TRBV10-1	NA	TRBJ1-3	CASSGDSGNTIYF	TGCGCCAGCAGTGGAGATTCTGGAAACACCATATATTTT
TRBD1	TRBV4-1	NA	TRBJ1-4	CASSPGTGLEKLFF	TGCGCCAGCAGCCCCGGGACAGGGTTGGAAAAACTGTTTTTT
NA	TRBV5-4	NA	TRBJ2-3	CASSTGLNPDTQYF	TGTGCCAGCAGTACCGGACTAAACCCAGATACGCAGTATTTT
NA	TRBV19	NA	TRBJ1-4	CASRRDLNEKLFF	TGTGCCAGTAGAAGGGATTTGAATGAAAAACTGTTTTTT
NA	TRBV3-1/TRBV3-2	NA	TRBJ1-4	CASSQDLSTAARQIF	TGTGCCAGCAGCCAAGATCTCTCAACCGCCGCCAGGCAGATTTTT
NA	TRBV19	NA	TRBJ2-1	CASRGLALSYNEQFF	TGTGCCAGTAGAGGCCTAGCGCTCTCCTACAATGAGCAGTTCTTC
NA	TRBV5-6	NA	TRBJ2-7	CASSLQGTTGYEQYF	TGTGCCAGCAGCTTACAGGGGACTACCGGGTACGAGCAGTACTTC
TRBD2	TRBV3-1/TRBV3-2	NA	TRBJ2-3	CASSQASSGGRNTQYF	TGTGCCAGCAGCCAGGCCTCTAGCGGGGGGCGGAATACGCAGTATTTT
NA	TRBV7-6	NA	TRBJ1-1	CASSLNTNTEAFF	TGTGCCAGCAGCCTCAACACGAACACTGAAGCTTTCTTT
NA	TRBV12-3/TRBV12-4	NA	TRBJ2-2	CASSLVMAGELFF	TGTGCCAGCAGTTTAGTCATGGCCGGGGAGCTGTTTTTT
NA	TRBV6-5	NA	TRBJ2-7	CASSYSYGDTYEQYF	TGTGCCAGCAGTTACTCTTATGGGGACACCTACGAGCAGTACTTC
NA	TRBV28	NA	TRBJ2-4	CASRPSGLKNIQYF	TGTGCCAGCAGACCATCGGGACTTAAAAACATTCAGTACTTC
NA	TRBV2	NA	TRBJ1-1	CACSQQNTEAFF	TGTGCCTGCAGCCAGCAGAACACTGAAGCTTTCTTT
NA	TRBV19	NA	TRBJ1-2	CASSDRRLNYGYTF	TGTGCCAGTAGTGACCGGCGGCTGAACTATGGCTACACCTTC
NA	TRBV12-3/TRBV12-4	few	TRBJ1-1	CASSLVGDTEAFF	TGTGCCAGCAGTTTAGTGGGGGACACTGAAGCTTTCTTT
NA	TRBV5-1	NA	TRBJ2-1	CASSLSGGSEQFF	TGCGCCAGCAGCTTGTCCGGGGGCAGTGAGCAGTTCTTC
TRBD1	TRBV28	NA	TRBJ1-2	CASSLGGQGLFYGYTF	TGTGCCAGCAGTTTGGGGGGACAGGGACTTTTCTATGGCTACACCTTC
TRBD2	TRBV6-6	NA	TRBJ2-1	CASNSRGGVSEQFF	TGTGCCAGCAACTCCCGGGGAGGGGTAAGTGAGCAGTTCTTC
TRBD2	TRBV5-1	NA	TRBJ2-7	CASSMGLAGGLEQYF	TGCGCCAGCAGCATGGGACTAGCGGGGGGGCTCGAGCAGTACTTC
NA	TRBV30	NA	TRBJ1-2	CACGPRTSNYGYTF	TGTGCCTGCGGGCCCAGGACCTCTAACTATGGCTACACCTTC
NA	TRBV4-2	NA	TRBJ2-1	CASSQRGNPDNEQFF	TGTGCCAGCAGCCAAAGGGGGAATCCGGACAATGAGCAGTTCTTC
NA	TRBV6-1	NA	TRBJ1-2	CASSEARGVGGYIF	TGTGCCAGCAGTGAAGCGCGCGGGGTGGGAGGCTACATCTTC
NA	TRBV29-1	NA	TRBJ2-1	CSVELAASYNEQFF	TGCAGCGTTGAACTCGCTGCCTCCTACAATGAGCAGTTCTTC
NA	TRBV30	NA	TRBJ1-4	CAWSGRLATNEKLFF	TGTGCCTGGAGCGGAAGGCTTGCAACTAATGAAAAACTGTTTTTT
NA	TRBV19	NA	TRBJ1-4	CASSIAGISEKLFF	TGTGCCAGTAGTATAGCAGGGATTAGCGAAAAACTGTTTTTT
NA	TRBV7-8	once	TRBJ2-7	CASSRDYYEQYF	TGTGCCAGCAGCCGAGACTACTACGAGCAGTACTTC
NA	TRBV6-6	NA	TRBJ2-7	CASSRTGRAYEQYF	TGTGCCAGCAGCAGGACAGGGAGGGCCTACGAGCAGTACTTC
NA	TRBV7-2	NA	TRBJ1-2	CASTLGGVGYGYTF	TGTGCCAGCACTCTAGGGGGAGTGGGTTATGGCTACACCTTC
NA	TRBV4-1	NA	TRBJ2-5	CASSQGPFTHWTSQETQYF	TGCGCCAGCAGCCAAGGCCCCTTCACCCATTGGACCAGCCAAGAGACCCAGTACTTC
TRBD1	TRBV12-3/TRBV12-4	NA	TRBJ2-2	CASSPQGAGELFF	TGTGCCAGCAGTCCCCAGGGGGCCGGGGAGCTGTTTTTT
NA	TRBV27	NA	TRBJ1-2	CASSSRDYYGYTF	TGTGCCAGCAGCTCCAGGGATTACTATGGCTACACCTTC